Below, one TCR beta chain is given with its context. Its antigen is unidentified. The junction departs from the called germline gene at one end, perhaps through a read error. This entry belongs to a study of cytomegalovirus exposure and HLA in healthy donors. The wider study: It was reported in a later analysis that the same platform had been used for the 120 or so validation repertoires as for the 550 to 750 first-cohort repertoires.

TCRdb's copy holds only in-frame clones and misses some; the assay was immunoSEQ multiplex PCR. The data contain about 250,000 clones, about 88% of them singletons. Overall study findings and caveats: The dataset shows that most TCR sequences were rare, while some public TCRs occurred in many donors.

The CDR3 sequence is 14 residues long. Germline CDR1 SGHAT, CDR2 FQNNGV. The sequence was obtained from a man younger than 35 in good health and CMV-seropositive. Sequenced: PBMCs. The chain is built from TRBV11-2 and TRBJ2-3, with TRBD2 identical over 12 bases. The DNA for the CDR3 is TGTGCCAGCAGCTTAGGGAGACTAGCGGGAGCTGGGCAGTTT. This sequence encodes CASSLGRLAGAGQF.